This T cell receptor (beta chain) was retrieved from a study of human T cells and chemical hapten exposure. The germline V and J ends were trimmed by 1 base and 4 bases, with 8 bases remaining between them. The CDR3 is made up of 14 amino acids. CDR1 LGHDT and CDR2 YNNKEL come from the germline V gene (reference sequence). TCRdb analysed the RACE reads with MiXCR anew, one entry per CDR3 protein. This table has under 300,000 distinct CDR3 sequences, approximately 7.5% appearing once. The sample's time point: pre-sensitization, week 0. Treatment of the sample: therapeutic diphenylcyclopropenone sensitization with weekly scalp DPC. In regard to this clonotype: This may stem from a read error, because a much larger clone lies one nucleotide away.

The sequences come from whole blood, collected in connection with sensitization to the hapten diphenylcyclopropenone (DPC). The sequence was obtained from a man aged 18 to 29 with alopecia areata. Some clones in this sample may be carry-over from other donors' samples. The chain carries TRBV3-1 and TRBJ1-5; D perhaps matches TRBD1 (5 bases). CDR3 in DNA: TGTGCCAGCAGCCAAGGACAGTGGAATCAGCCCCAGCATTTT. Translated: CASSQGQWNQPQHF.